This TCR beta chain was sequenced during a study of early T cells in non-severe SARS-CoV-2 infection. In this sample, this clonotype turned up many times. The CDR3 is 15 amino acids. V lost 6 bases to trimming and J lost 4 bases; unmatched junction nucleotides: 10. CDR1 and CDR2 (germline): DFQATT, SNEGSKA (reference sequence). TCRdb processed the 5' RACE reads anew with MiXCR; each CDR3 protein has one entry. The sample contains 75,000 to 90,000 distinct CDR3 sequences, approximately 6% of which appear only once. The chain couples TRBV20-1 to TRBJ1-5, with TRBD1 matching over 9 bases. The source is an adult who was a healthcare worker with PCR-confirmed SARS-CoV-2 infection or an uninfected control (not recorded which). Input material: whole blood. In DNA form, the CDR3 reads TGCAGTGCACGGACAGGGGAATCGGGGAATCAGCCCCAGCATTTT. Protein sequence: CSARTGESGNQPQHF.